This entry lists 8 T cell receptor beta chains sequenced from one sample in a study of T cell responses to AZD1222 COVID-19 vaccine (dated by TCRdb to about 2021). Library method: the immunoSEQ multiplex PCR assay. This is the immuneACCESS table as TCRdb keeps it, with only in-frame sequences that have V and J called. A part of the clones is gone; compared with another copy, unresolved V genes explain less than half, and the rest is unexplained. The sample yields 120,000 or so clones; approximately 86% were counted once. Of the sample, about 1.5% falls within the top ten clones. The time point label for this specimen denotes: baseline before first vaccination. The sample here was peripheral blood, taken on day 0 of AZD1222 vaccination. These receptors came from an adult in good health.

The rearrangement links TRBV21-1 to TRBJ1-6. TRBV21-1 represents a pseudogene. This CDR3 spans 13 amino acids. The CDR3 DNA is TGTGCCAGCAGCAACGTCCATAATTCACCCCTCCACTTT. Translated: CASSNVHNSPLHF.

This sequence joins TRBV2 and TRBJ1-6; maybe TRBD1 (6 bases). This CDR3 region has 16 residues. Trimming left V 8 bases short and J 0 bases short, with 14 bases between. Germline values: CDR1 SNHLY, CDR2 FYNNEI. CDR3: CASSTGMSSYNSPLHF. The CDR3 DNA reads TGTGCCAGCTCCACAGGGATGAGCTCCTATAATTCACCCCTCCACTTT.

The V gene is TRBV25-1, the J gene TRBJ2-3; no firm D call. Germline V gene data show CDR1 as MGHDK and CDR2 as SYGVNS. The CDR3 extends over 14 amino acids. V was shortened by 4 bases and J by 4 bases, with 12 bases between the two germline ends. This CDR3 is CASSVYTESDTQYF. In nucleotides, the CDR3 is TGTGCCAGCAGTGTGTACACCGAATCAGATACGCAGTATTTT.

V gene TRBV9 combines with J gene TRBJ1-1; D remains unclear. V lost 0 bases to trimming and J lost 5 bases, with 11 bases between them. Germline V gene sequence: CDR1 SGDLS, CDR2 YYNGEE. The CDR3 has 14 amino acids. The CDR3 sequence: CASSVAISRTEAFF. The CDR3 nucleotides read TGTGCCAGCAGCGTAGCTATATCAAGAACTGAAGCTTTCTTT.

The chain uses TRBV4-3 and TRBJ1-4, with 8 bases lining up with TRBD1. The CDR3 covers 14 residues. The ends lost 4 bases at V and 8 bases at J; junction bases unmatched: 6. Germline-derived CDR1 and CDR2 are LGHNA and YSLEER. For the CDR3, the DNA is TGCGCCAGCAGCCTCGGACAGGGAGGAGAAAAACTGTTTTTT. This sequence encodes CASSLGQGGEKLFF.

The rearrangement links TRBV30 to TRBJ2-7, with TRBD1 identical over 9 bases. The CDR3 consists of 16 residues. Germline V gene sequence: CDR1 GTSNPN, CDR2 SVGIG (reference sequence). V trimming: 0 bases; J trimming: 2 bases; junction bases outside the gene matches: 8. This CDR3 is CAWSVQGQGKPYEQYF. CDR3 coding DNA: TGTGCCTGGAGTGTACAAGGACAGGGGAAACCCTACGAGCAGTACTTC. The variable domain in full, completed from reference TRBV30 and TRBJ2-7, reads SQTIHQWPATLVQPVGSPLSLECTVEGTSNPNLYWYRQAAGRGLQLLFYSVGIGQISSEVPQNLSASRPQDRQFILSSKKLLLSDSGFYLCAWSVQGQGKPYEQYFGPGTRLTVT.

This CDR3 reads CASSVFQGSDAEAFF. In DNA form, the CDR3 reads TGTGCCAGTAGTGTATTCCAGGGTTCGGACGCTGAAGCTTTCTTT. The chain is built from TRBV19 and TRBJ1-1; a weak D match, TRBD1 (5 bases). This CDR3 is 15 amino acids long. The germline CDR1 and CDR2 sequences are LNHDA and SQIVND (reference sequence). V was trimmed by 5 bases and J by 6 bases, leaving 19 bases between them.

The chain recombines TRBV18 with TRBJ2-1; 8 positions match TRBD1. This CDR3 spans 14 amino acids. J was trimmed by 10 bases and V by 5 bases; bases with no gene match: 10. The V gene's germline CDR1 is KGHSH and CDR2 LQKENI. Written as DNA, the CDR3 is TGTGCCAGCTCAGGGGCTTCGACAGGGGACGAGCAGTTCTTC. It specifies CASSGASTGDEQFF.